This T cell receptor beta chain was sequenced during a study of identical twins. Study-level results: Whereas memory repertoires showed no such difference, abundant cord blood beta clonotypes carried fewer insertions.

A universal primer site was incorporated via template switching, and the cDNA contained unique molecular identifiers. TCRdb analysed the 5' RACE reads with MiXCR anew, one entry per CDR3 protein. The sample shows roughly 1.6 million distinct CDR3 sequences, 25% to 35% of them seen only once. The CDR3 totals 16 residues. Germline loops: CDR1 SGDLS, CDR2 YYNGEE. About this clonotype itself: Its antigen is unidentified. At one end, the junction sequence differs from germline, possibly due to a read error.

V is TRBV9 and J is TRBJ2-1, with 9 positions matching TRBD2. Source material: cord blood. The receptor was isolated from a newborn girl in good health. The CDR3 is CAGSTRAGGRYNEQFF. CDR3 nucleotides: TGTGCCGGCAGCACGAGAGCGGGAGGACGCTACAATGAGCAGTTCTTC.